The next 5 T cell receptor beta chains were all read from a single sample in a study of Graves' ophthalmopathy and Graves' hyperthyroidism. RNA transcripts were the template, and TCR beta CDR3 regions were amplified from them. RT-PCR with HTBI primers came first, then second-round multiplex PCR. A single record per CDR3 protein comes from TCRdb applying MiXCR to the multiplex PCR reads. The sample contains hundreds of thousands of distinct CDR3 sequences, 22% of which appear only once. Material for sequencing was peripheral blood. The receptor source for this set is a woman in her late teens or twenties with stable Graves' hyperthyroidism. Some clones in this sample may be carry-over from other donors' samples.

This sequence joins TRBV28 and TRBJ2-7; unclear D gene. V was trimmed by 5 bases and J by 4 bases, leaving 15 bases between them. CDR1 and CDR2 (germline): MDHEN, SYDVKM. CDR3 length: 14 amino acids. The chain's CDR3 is CASSVPKLFYEQYF. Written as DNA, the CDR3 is TGTGCCAGCAGTGTCCCTAAGTTATTTTACGAGCAGTACTTC.

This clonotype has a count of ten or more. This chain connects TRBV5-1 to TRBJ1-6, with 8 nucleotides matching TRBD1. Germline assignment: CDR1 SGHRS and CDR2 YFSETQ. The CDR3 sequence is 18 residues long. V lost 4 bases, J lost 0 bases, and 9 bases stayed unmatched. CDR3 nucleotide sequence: TGCGCCAGCAGCAAACGCGACAGGGGTCTCTCCTATAATTCACCCCTCCACTTT. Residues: CASSKRDRGLSYNSPLHF.

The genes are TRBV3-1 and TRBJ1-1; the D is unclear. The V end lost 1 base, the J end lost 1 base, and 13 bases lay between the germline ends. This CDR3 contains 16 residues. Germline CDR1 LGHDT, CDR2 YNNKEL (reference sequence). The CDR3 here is CASSQGREWSNTEAFF. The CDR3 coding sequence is TGTGCCAGCAGCCAAGGTAGGGAATGGTCGAACACTGAAGCTTTCTTT.

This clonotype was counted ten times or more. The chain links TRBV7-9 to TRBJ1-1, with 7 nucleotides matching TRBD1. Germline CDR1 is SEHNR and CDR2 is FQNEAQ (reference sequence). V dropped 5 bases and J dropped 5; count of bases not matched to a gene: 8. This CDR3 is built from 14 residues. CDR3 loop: CASSQLTGVTEAFF. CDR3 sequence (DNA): TGTGCCAGCAGCCAACTTACAGGGGTGACTGAAGCTTTCTTT.

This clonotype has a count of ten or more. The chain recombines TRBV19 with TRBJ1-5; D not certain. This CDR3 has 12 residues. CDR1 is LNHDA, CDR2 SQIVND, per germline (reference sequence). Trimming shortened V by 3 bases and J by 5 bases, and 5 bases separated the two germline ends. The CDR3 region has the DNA TGTGCCAGTAGTATGAATGATCAGCCCCAGCATTTT. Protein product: CASSMNDQPQHF.